The entry that follows covers one T cell receptor (beta chain) sequence. This specimen belongs to a study of CD8 T cells in Susac syndrome. A quantity of roughly 0.5 to 1 ug RNA underwent reverse transcription using random hexamers. Multiplex PCR with immunoSEQ amplified the TCR beta CDR3 across 54 Vbeta and 13 Jbeta. One entry per CDR3 protein, called by TCRdb with MiXCR from the immunoSEQ multiplex PCR reads. The top ten hold 0.099% of the sample, which has approximately 180,000 distinct CDR3 sequences, roughly 94% seen once. The germline V gene has CDR1 ENHRY and CDR2 SYGVKD. The CDR3 length is 17 residues. Unmatched junction bases numbered 12, after V lost 2 bases and J lost 7 bases.

The chain links TRBV10-3 to TRBJ2-1; 9 nucleotides line up with TRBD1. This receptor was identified in a human donor with Susac syndrome. The sequenced material came from CD4+ T cells from PBMCs. The CDR3: CAISERRPGQGRNEQFF. The CDR3 nucleotides read TGTGCCATCAGTGAGAGGAGACCGGGACAGGGAAGGAATGAGCAGTTCTTC.